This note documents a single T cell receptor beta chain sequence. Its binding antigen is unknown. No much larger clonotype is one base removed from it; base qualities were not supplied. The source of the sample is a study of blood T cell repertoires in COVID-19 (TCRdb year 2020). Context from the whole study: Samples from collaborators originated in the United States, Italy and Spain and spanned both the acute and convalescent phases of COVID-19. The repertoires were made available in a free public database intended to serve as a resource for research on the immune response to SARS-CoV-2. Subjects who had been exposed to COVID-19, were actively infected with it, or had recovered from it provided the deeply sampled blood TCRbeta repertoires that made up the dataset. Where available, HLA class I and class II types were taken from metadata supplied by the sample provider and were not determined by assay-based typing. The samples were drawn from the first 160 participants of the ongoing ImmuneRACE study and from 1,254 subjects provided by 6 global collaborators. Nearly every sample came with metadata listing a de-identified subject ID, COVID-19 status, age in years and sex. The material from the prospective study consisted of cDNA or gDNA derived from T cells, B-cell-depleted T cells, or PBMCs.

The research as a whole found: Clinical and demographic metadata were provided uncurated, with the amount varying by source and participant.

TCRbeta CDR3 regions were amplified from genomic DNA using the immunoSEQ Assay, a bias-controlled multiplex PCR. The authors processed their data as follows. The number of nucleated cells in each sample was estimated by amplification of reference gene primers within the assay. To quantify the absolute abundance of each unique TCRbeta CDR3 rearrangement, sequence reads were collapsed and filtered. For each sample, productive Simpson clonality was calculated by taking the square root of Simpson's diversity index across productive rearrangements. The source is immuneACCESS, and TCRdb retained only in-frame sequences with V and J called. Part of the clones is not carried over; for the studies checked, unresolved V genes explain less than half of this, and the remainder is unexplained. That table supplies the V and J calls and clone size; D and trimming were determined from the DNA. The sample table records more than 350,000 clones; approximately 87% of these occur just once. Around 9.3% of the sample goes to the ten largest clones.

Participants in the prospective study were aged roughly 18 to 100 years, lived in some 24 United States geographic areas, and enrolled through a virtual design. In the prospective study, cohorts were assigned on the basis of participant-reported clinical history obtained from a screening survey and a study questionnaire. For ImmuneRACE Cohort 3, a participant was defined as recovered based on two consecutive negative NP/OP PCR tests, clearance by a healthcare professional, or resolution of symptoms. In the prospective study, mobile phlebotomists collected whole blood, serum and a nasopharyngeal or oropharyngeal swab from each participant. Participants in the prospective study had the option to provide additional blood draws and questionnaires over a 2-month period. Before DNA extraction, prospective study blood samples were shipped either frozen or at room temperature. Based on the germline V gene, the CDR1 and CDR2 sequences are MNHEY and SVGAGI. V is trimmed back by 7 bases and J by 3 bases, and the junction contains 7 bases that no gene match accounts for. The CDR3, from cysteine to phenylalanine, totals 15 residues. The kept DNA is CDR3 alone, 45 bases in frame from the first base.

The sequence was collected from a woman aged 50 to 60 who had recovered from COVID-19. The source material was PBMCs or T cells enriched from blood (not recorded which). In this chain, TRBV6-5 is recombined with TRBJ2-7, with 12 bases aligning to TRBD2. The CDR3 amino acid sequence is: CASITTSGGGYEQYF. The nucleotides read TGTGCCAGCATTACGACTAGCGGGGGAGGCTACGAGCAGTACTTC.